The 10 T cell receptor beta chains below were found in one sample sequenced in a study of T cell changes during pregnancy in multiple sclerosis. Libraries were prepared by immunoSEQ multiplex PCR; TCRdb keeps only in-frame clonotypes and omits some of them. The sample lists tens of thousands of clones; about nine tenths were seen once. The sequencing used CD4+ T cells from peripheral blood mononuclear cells, collected after pregnancy. These receptors were obtained from a female donor with multiple sclerosis, enrolled in a pregnancy study.

This chain uses TRBV18 with TRBJ1-2; D call uncertain. Germline values: CDR1 KGHSH, CDR2 LQKENI. The V and J ends lost 3 bases and 6 bases respectively, with 11 bases between them. This CDR3 region has 13 residues. CDR3 sequence reads: CASSPTADNGYTF. The CDR3 region has the DNA TGTGCCAGCTCACCCACAGCCGACAATGGCTACACCTTC.

The V and J genes are TRBV2 and TRBJ1-1; 12 nucleotides line up with TRBD1. From germline, CDR1 is SNHLY and CDR2 FYNNEI. Trimming took 8 bases from V and 3 from J; bases not matched to a gene: 13. This CDR3 region has 17 residues. In nucleotides, the CDR3 is TGTGCCAGCCTACGAGGCGGGACAGGGGGCTTGGACACTGAAGCTTTCTTT. It specifies CASLRGGTGGLDTEAFF.

This clone showed up just once. V and J are TRBV4-3 and TRBJ1-6; 7 bases fit TRBD1. The CDR3 sequence is 17 residues long. V was clipped by 1 base and J by 4 bases; unmatched bases: 7. Germline V gene lookup returns CDR1 LGHNA and CDR2 YSLEER. CDR3 sequence reads: CASSQVGRGSYNSPLHF. CDR3 nucleotide sequence: TGCGCCAGCAGCCAAGTCGGCAGGGGGTCTTATAATTCACCCCTCCACTTT.

The rearrangement joins TRBV15 to TRBJ2-7, with a weak D call TRBD2 (5 bases). This CDR3 comprises 16 residues. V lost 1 base to trimming and J lost 2 bases, with 15 bases between them. Per germline, CDR1 LNHNV and CDR2 YYDKDF (reference sequence). CDR3 residues: CATSRGGGVFTYEQYF. DNA of the CDR3: TGTGCCACCAGCAGAGGAGGAGGCGTCTTCACCTACGAGCAGTACTTC.

The rearrangement uses TRBV6-6 and TRBJ1-3; TRBD1 agrees at 11 bases. This CDR3 has 16 amino acids. The trim removed 7 bases at V and 1 base at J, leaving 6 bases unmatched. Germline CDR1 MNHNY, CDR2 SVGAGI (reference sequence). In nucleotides, the CDR3 is TGTGCCAGCACCAGGACAGGGGGCTTATCTGGAAACACCATATATTTT. Translating gives CASTRTGGLSGNTIYF.

This sequence joins TRBV5-4 and TRBJ2-3, with D uncertain. This CDR3 is 13 amino acids long. Trimming removed 2 bases from V and 6 bases from J, with 10 bases in between. The germline V gene has CDR1 SGHNT and CDR2 YYREEE (reference sequence). The CDR3 loop is CASSLGEVDTQYF. CDR3 nucleotide sequence: TGTGCCAGCAGCTTAGGAGAAGTGGATACGCAGTATTTT.

This chain connects TRBV7-8 to TRBJ1-2, with 9 bases aligning to TRBD1. CDR3 length: 16 amino acids. The trim removed 0 bases at V and 4 bases at J, leaving 6 bases unmatched. CDR1 and CDR2 (germline): SGHVS, FQNEAQ. CDR3 residues: CASSLAFGQGTYGYTF. For the CDR3, the DNA is TGTGCCAGCAGCTTAGCTTTTGGACAGGGGACCTATGGCTACACCTTC.

Only one count was recorded for this clone. J is TRBJ1-4 and V is TRBV27, with 7 bases identical to TRBD1. The CDR3 totals 14 residues. Trimming cost V 3 bases and J 8 bases; bases outside gene matches: 6. Germline CDR1 MNHEY, CDR2 SMNVEV (reference sequence). The CDR3 region is CASSLTGLKEKLFF. CDR3 nucleotides: TGTGCCAGCAGTTTGACAGGGTTAAAAGAAAAACTGTTTTTT. Full variable domain (remainder filled in from reference TRBV27 and TRBJ1-4): EAQVTQNPRYLITVTGKKLTVTCSQNMNHEYMSWYRQDPGLGLRQIYYSMNVEVTDKGDVPEGYKVSRKEKRNFPLILESPSPNQTSLYFCASSLTGLKEKLFFGSGTQLSVL.

V and J are TRBV7-2 and TRBJ1-2, with D perhaps TRBD1 (5 bases). The ends were cut back, 5 bases at V and 8 bases at J, with 18 bases in the middle. The germline V gene has CDR1 SGHTA and CDR2 FQGNSA. This CDR3 has 14 amino acids. CDR3: CASSPRGGDPGYTF. The CDR3 DNA follows: TGTGCCAGCAGCCCCCGGGGGGGGGACCCCGGCTACACCTTC.

The CDR3: CSEGQGIKETQYF. CDR3 DNA sequence: TGCAGCGAGGGACAGGGAATAAAAGAGACCCAGTACTTC. The J gene is TRBJ2-5, the V gene TRBV29-1; 9 bases align to TRBD1. J gave up 3 bases and V 7 bases, and 6 bases lay outside the gene matches. The CDR3 totals 13 residues. Germline assignment: CDR1 SQVTM and CDR2 ANQGSEA.